A selection of T cell receptor beta chains follows, all from one sample in a study of blood T cell repertoires in COVID-19. Sequencing was performed with immunoSEQ multiplex PCR; in TCRdb, only in-frame clones are kept and a portion is missing. The data contain about 140,000 clones, under 85% of them singletons. The material sequenced was peripheral blood. The receptors originated from a human donor in a cohort sampled during active COVID-19. The CDR3 runs from the conserved cysteine through the conserved F or W. Fields, in order: D gene, V gene, J gene, clone size, CDR3 protein, CDR3 DNA. A D gene is named only where the DNA matches it firmly. Some rows mark clone size as missing; the rest say once, few, many or name a class of expanded clone.

D gene: NA
V gene: TRBV28
J gene: TRBJ2-7
clone size: NA
CDR3 protein: CASSLPSGTYEQYF
CDR3 DNA: TGTGCCAGCAGTTTACCAAGCGGAACCTACGAGCAGTACTTC

D gene: TRBD1
V gene: TRBV29-1
J gene: TRBJ1-5
clone size: few
CDR3 protein: CSVDIDGTGGIQPQHF
CDR3 DNA: TGCAGCGTTGATATCGATGGGACAGGGGGCATTCAGCCCCAGCATTTT

D gene: NA
V gene: TRBV2
J gene: TRBJ1-5
clone size: NA
CDR3 protein: CASRTRVFNQPQHF
CDR3 DNA: TGTGCCAGCAGAACCAGGGTGTTCAATCAGCCCCAGCATTTT

D gene: NA
V gene: TRBV6-4
J gene: TRBJ2-2
clone size: NA
CDR3 protein: CASSALLGGPGELFF
CDR3 DNA: TGTGCCAGCAGTGCCCTCCTCGGCGGGCCCGGGGAGCTGTTTTTT

D gene: NA
V gene: TRBV4-2
J gene: TRBJ1-1
clone size: few
CDR3 protein: CASSRATGGQIMNTEAFF
CDR3 DNA: TGTGCCAGCAGCCGAGCTACTGGAGGACAGATCATGAACACTGAAGCTTTCTTT

D gene: NA
V gene: TRBV6-2/TRBV6-3
J gene: TRBJ2-7
clone size: NA
CDR3 protein: CASSYWGDPTYEQYF
CDR3 DNA: TGTGCCAGCAGTTACTGGGGGGATCCCACCTACGAGCAGTACTTC

D gene: TRBD2
V gene: TRBV19
J gene: TRBJ2-7
clone size: NA
CDR3 protein: CASSETPGTSVSYEQYF
CDR3 DNA: TGTGCCAGTAGTGAAACCCCGGGGACTAGCGTCTCCTACGAGCAGTACTTC

D gene: TRBD1
V gene: TRBV4-3
J gene: TRBJ2-2
clone size: NA
CDR3 protein: CASSRGTGTGELFF
CDR3 DNA: TGCGCCAGCAGCCGTGGGACAGGCACCGGGGAGCTGTTTTTT

D gene: NA
V gene: TRBV5-1
J gene: TRBJ2-1
clone size: NA
CDR3 protein: CASSLEAGVDEQFF
CDR3 DNA: TGCGCCAGCAGCTTGGAGGCAGGGGTGGATGAGCAGTTCTTC

D gene: TRBD2
V gene: TRBV7-2
J gene: TRBJ2-1
clone size: NA
CDR3 protein: CASSSLTSGPFGRNEQFF
CDR3 DNA: TGTGCCAGCAGCTCCCTGACTAGCGGGCCTTTCGGACGGAATGAGCAGTTCTTC

D gene: NA
V gene: TRBV6-5
J gene: TRBJ1-1
clone size: once
CDR3 protein: CASSYSTTGSEAFF
CDR3 DNA: TGTGCCAGCAGTTACTCGACTACAGGGTCTGAAGCTTTCTTT

D gene: NA
V gene: TRBV18
J gene: TRBJ2-3
clone size: NA
CDR3 protein: CASSPLSRANSADTQYF
CDR3 DNA: TGTGCCAGCTCACCACTTTCCAGGGCCAATAGTGCAGATACGCAGTATTTT

D gene: NA
V gene: TRBV6-5
J gene: TRBJ1-1
clone size: NA
CDR3 protein: CASSSEGAGNTEAFF
CDR3 DNA: TGTGCCAGCAGTTCCGAGGGAGCAGGGAACACTGAAGCTTTCTTT

D gene: TRBD1
V gene: TRBV7-8
J gene: TRBJ2-5
clone size: NA
CDR3 protein: CASSQGQGETQYF
CDR3 DNA: TGTGCCAGCAGCCAGGGACAGGGCGAGACCCAGTACTTC

D gene: TRBD1
V gene: TRBV5-8
J gene: TRBJ1-4
clone size: NA
CDR3 protein: CASSPYRGLGEKLFF
CDR3 DNA: TGTGCCAGCAGCCCATACAGGGGGCTAGGGGAAAAACTGTTTTTT

D gene: NA
V gene: TRBV19
J gene: TRBJ1-1
clone size: NA
CDR3 protein: CASMPRGSTEAFF
CDR3 DNA: TGTGCCAGTATGCCCAGGGGTAGCACTGAAGCTTTCTTT

D gene: TRBD1
V gene: TRBV6-6
J gene: TRBJ2-2
clone size: NA
CDR3 protein: CASRNRGTYTGELFF
CDR3 DNA: TGTGCCAGCAGGAACAGGGGCACCTACACCGGGGAGCTGTTTTTT

D gene: NA
V gene: TRBV6-5
J gene: TRBJ2-1
clone size: NA
CDR3 protein: CASRALASPSNEQFF
CDR3 DNA: TGTGCCAGCAGGGCCCTAGCGTCCCCTTCCAATGAGCAGTTCTTC

D gene: TRBD1
V gene: TRBV4-2
J gene: TRBJ1-1
clone size: NA
CDR3 protein: CASSQGGTGNTEAFF
CDR3 DNA: TGTGCCAGCAGCCAAGGTGGGACAGGGAACACTGAAGCTTTCTTT

D gene: TRBD2
V gene: TRBV7-2
J gene: TRBJ2-7
clone size: NA
CDR3 protein: CASSSSGGTYEQYF
CDR3 DNA: TGTGCCAGCAGCTCTAGCGGGGGAACCTACGAGCAGTACTTC

D gene: TRBD1
V gene: TRBV19
J gene: TRBJ2-1
clone size: NA
CDR3 protein: CASSIGQVRTDEQFF
CDR3 DNA: TGTGCCAGTAGTATTGGACAGGTTAGGACGGATGAGCAGTTCTTC

D gene: TRBD2
V gene: TRBV10-3
J gene: TRBJ2-1
clone size: NA
CDR3 protein: CAISESGLAVNEQFF
CDR3 DNA: TGTGCCATCAGTGAGTCGGGACTAGCGGTAAATGAGCAGTTCTTC

D gene: NA
V gene: TRBV3-1/TRBV3-2
J gene: TRBJ1-3
clone size: NA
CDR3 protein: CASSVRAFDTIYF
CDR3 DNA: TGTGCCAGCAGCGTCAGGGCGTTCGACACCATATATTTT

D gene: TRBD1
V gene: TRBV30
J gene: TRBJ1-5
clone size: NA
CDR3 protein: CAWSEQGQGPQHF
CDR3 DNA: TGTGCCTGGAGTGAACAGGGGCAGGGGCCCCAGCATTTT

D gene: TRBD1
V gene: TRBV7-2
J gene: TRBJ2-5
clone size: NA
CDR3 protein: CASSPQTGTGGQETQYF
CDR3 DNA: TGTGCCAGCAGCCCCCAGACCGGGACAGGGGGCCAAGAGACCCAGTACTTC

D gene: TRBD1
V gene: TRBV5-1
J gene: TRBJ2-7
clone size: NA
CDR3 protein: CASSFGQGPYEQYF
CDR3 DNA: TGCGCCAGCAGCTTCGGACAGGGCCCCTACGAGCAGTACTTC

D gene: TRBD1
V gene: TRBV27
J gene: TRBJ1-2
clone size: once
CDR3 protein: CASSQGTGSTGYTF
CDR3 DNA: TGTGCCAGCAGTCAGGGGACAGGATCCACTGGCTACACCTTC

D gene: TRBD1
V gene: TRBV7-9
J gene: TRBJ2-5
clone size: NA
CDR3 protein: CASSSAGQGEKETQYF
CDR3 DNA: TGTGCCAGCAGCTCAGCGGGACAGGGGGAAAAAGAGACCCAGTACTTC

D gene: NA
V gene: TRBV20-1
J gene: TRBJ1-2
clone size: NA
CDR3 protein: CRTGGYTF
CDR3 DNA: TGCAGGACCGGGGGCTACACCTTC

D gene: NA
V gene: TRBV5-4
J gene: TRBJ2-7
clone size: NA
CDR3 protein: CASSLETGNSYEQYF
CDR3 DNA: TGTGCCAGCAGCTTGGAAACGGGGAACTCCTACGAGCAGTACTTC

D gene: TRBD1
V gene: TRBV7-9
J gene: TRBJ1-2
clone size: few
CDR3 protein: CASSWGQEGYTF
CDR3 DNA: TGTGCCAGCAGCTGGGGACAGGAAGGCTACACCTTC

D gene: NA
V gene: TRBV7-3
J gene: TRBJ1-1
clone size: NA
CDR3 protein: CASSLREGNTEAFF
CDR3 DNA: TGTGCCAGCAGCTTAAGGGAGGGGAACACTGAAGCTTTCTTT

D gene: TRBD2
V gene: TRBV5-4
J gene: TRBJ2-1
clone size: NA
CDR3 protein: CASSLGRESYNEQFF
CDR3 DNA: TGTGCCAGCAGCTTGGGGCGGGAGTCCTACAATGAGCAGTTCTTC

D gene: TRBD2
V gene: TRBV3-1/TRBV3-2
J gene: TRBJ2-1
clone size: NA
CDR3 protein: CASSQLWTRDNEQFF
CDR3 DNA: TGTGCCAGCAGCCAGCTCTGGACTAGGGACAATGAGCAGTTCTTC

D gene: NA
V gene: TRBV28
J gene: TRBJ2-7
clone size: NA
CDR3 protein: CASSISYEQYF
CDR3 DNA: TGTGCCAGCAGCATTTCCTACGAGCAGTACTTC

D gene: NA
V gene: TRBV7-2
J gene: TRBJ1-1
clone size: NA
CDR3 protein: CASSPGQRTEAFF
CDR3 DNA: TGTGCCAGCAGCCCCGGACAGCGCACTGAAGCTTTCTTT

D gene: NA
V gene: TRBV7-2
J gene: TRBJ2-1
clone size: NA
CDR3 protein: CASSSRRGNEQFF
CDR3 DNA: TGTGCCAGCAGCTCCCGGAGAGGAAATGAGCAGTTCTTC

D gene: NA
V gene: TRBV10-1
J gene: TRBJ1-1
clone size: NA
CDR3 protein: CASQGHTEAFF
CDR3 DNA: TGCGCCAGCCAGGGGCACACTGAAGCTTTCTTT

D gene: TRBD2
V gene: TRBV4-1
J gene: TRBJ2-7
clone size: NA
CDR3 protein: CASSQVGGGIEQYF
CDR3 DNA: TGCGCCAGCAGCCAAGTCGGCGGGGGAATTGAGCAGTACTTC

D gene: TRBD1
V gene: TRBV6-5
J gene: TRBJ1-2
clone size: NA
CDR3 protein: CASRDRLQGGYTF
CDR3 DNA: TGTGCCAGCAGGGACAGGCTGCAGGGGGGCTACACCTTC

D gene: TRBD1
V gene: TRBV19
J gene: TRBJ1-5
clone size: few
CDR3 protein: CASSIDRGRQPQHF
CDR3 DNA: TGTGCCAGTAGTATTGACAGGGGGCGACAGCCCCAGCATTTT

D gene: TRBD1
V gene: TRBV19
J gene: TRBJ2-5
clone size: once
CDR3 protein: CASSWTGGETQYF
CDR3 DNA: TGTGCCAGTAGTTGGACAGGGGGCGAGACCCAGTACTTC

D gene: NA
V gene: TRBV16
J gene: TRBJ1-3
clone size: NA
CDR3 protein: CASSQSPGVGNTIYF
CDR3 DNA: TGTGCCAGCAGCCAATCCCCCGGGGTCGGAAACACCATATATTTT

D gene: NA
V gene: TRBV7-9
J gene: TRBJ2-3
clone size: NA
CDR3 protein: CASSLTSFADTQYF
CDR3 DNA: TGTGCCAGCAGCTTGACTAGTTTCGCAGATACGCAGTATTTT

D gene: NA
V gene: TRBV6-5
J gene: TRBJ1-2
clone size: NA
CDR3 protein: CASSPSGNRYGYTF
CDR3 DNA: TGTGCCAGCAGCCCGTCAGGGAATCGGTATGGCTACACCTTC

D gene: TRBD1
V gene: TRBV27
J gene: TRBJ1-2
clone size: NA
CDR3 protein: CASSLTTGVYGYTF
CDR3 DNA: TGTGCCAGCAGTTTAACGACAGGGGTCTATGGCTACACCTTC

D gene: TRBD2
V gene: TRBV27
J gene: TRBJ2-7
clone size: NA
CDR3 protein: CASSISGASGSYEQYF
CDR3 DNA: TGTGCCAGCAGTATCTCCGGCGCTAGCGGGTCCTACGAGCAGTACTTC

D gene: TRBD1
V gene: TRBV9
J gene: TRBJ2-3
clone size: NA
CDR3 protein: CASSPGTGSTDTQYF
CDR3 DNA: TGTGCCAGCAGCCCCGGGACAGGGTCCACAGATACGCAGTATTTT

D gene: NA
V gene: TRBV5-1
J gene: TRBJ2-2
clone size: NA
CDR3 protein: CASSLGNRATGELFF
CDR3 DNA: TGCGCCAGCAGCTTGGGCAACAGGGCCACCGGGGAGCTGTTTTTT

D gene: NA
V gene: TRBV6-5
J gene: TRBJ1-1
clone size: NA
CDR3 protein: CASHRGGMNTEAFF
CDR3 DNA: TGTGCCAGCCACCGGGGGGGGATGAACACTGAAGCTTTCTTT

D gene: NA
V gene: TRBV5-1
J gene: TRBJ2-2
clone size: NA
CDR3 protein: CASSLTSFADTGELFF
CDR3 DNA: TGCGCCAGCAGCTTAACTAGTTTCGCGGACACCGGGGAGCTGTTTTTT

D gene: NA
V gene: TRBV28
J gene: TRBJ1-6
clone size: NA
CDR3 protein: CASTLPSHGGDSPLHF
CDR3 DNA: TGTGCCAGCACTCTCCCCTCCCACGGGGGAGATTCACCCCTCCACTTT

D gene: NA
V gene: TRBV5-1
J gene: TRBJ2-7
clone size: NA
CDR3 protein: CASSLQGLGYEQYF
CDR3 DNA: TGCGCCAGCAGCTTGCAGGGGTTAGGCTACGAGCAGTACTTC

D gene: TRBD1
V gene: TRBV6-2/TRBV6-3
J gene: TRBJ1-2
clone size: NA
CDR3 protein: CASSLGTGYGYTF
CDR3 DNA: TGTGCCAGCAGTCTCGGGACAGGCTATGGCTACACCTTC

D gene: TRBD1
V gene: TRBV30
J gene: TRBJ2-7
clone size: NA
CDR3 protein: CAWSTKTGSRYEQYF
CDR3 DNA: TGTGCCTGGAGTACTAAGACAGGGAGCCGCTACGAGCAGTACTTC

D gene: NA
V gene: TRBV11-3
J gene: TRBJ2-1
clone size: few
CDR3 protein: CASRASVGEQFF
CDR3 DNA: TGTGCCAGCAGGGCTAGCGTAGGTGAGCAGTTCTTC

D gene: TRBD2
V gene: TRBV5-4
J gene: TRBJ2-7
clone size: NA
CDR3 protein: CASSSSRKGGPVGEQYF
CDR3 DNA: TGTGCCAGCAGCTCCTCGAGGAAGGGAGGGCCAGTAGGAGAGCAGTACTTC

D gene: TRBD2
V gene: TRBV7-2
J gene: TRBJ2-5
clone size: NA
CDR3 protein: CASSVSGRALGETQYF
CDR3 DNA: TGTGCCAGCAGCGTGAGCGGGAGGGCCCTCGGGGAGACCCAGTACTTC

D gene: TRBD1
V gene: TRBV4-1
J gene: TRBJ1-1
clone size: NA
CDR3 protein: CASSPRQGRNTEAFF
CDR3 DNA: TGCGCCAGCAGCCCTAGACAGGGAAGGAACACTGAAGCTTTCTTT